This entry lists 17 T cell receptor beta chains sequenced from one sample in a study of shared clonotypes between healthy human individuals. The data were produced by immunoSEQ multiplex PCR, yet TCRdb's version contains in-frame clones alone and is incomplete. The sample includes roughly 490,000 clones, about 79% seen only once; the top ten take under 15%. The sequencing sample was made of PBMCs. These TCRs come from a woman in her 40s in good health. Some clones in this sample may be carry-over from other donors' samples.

The CDR3 here is CASSPGRGTSGKETQYF. DNA of the CDR3: TGTGCCAGCAGCCCCGGACGGGGGACTAGCGGAAAAGAGACCCAGTACTTC. The chain recombines TRBV9 with TRBJ2-5, with TRBD2 matching over 11 bases. CDR3 length: 17 residues. V was clipped by 4 bases and J by 3 bases; unmatched bases: 11. Looked up from germline, CDR1 is SGDLS and CDR2 is YYNGEE. The variable domain in full, completed from reference TRBV9 and TRBJ2-5, reads DSGVTQTPKHLITATGQRVTLRCSPRSGDLSVYWYQQSLDQGLQFLIQYYNGEERAKGNILERFSAQQFPDLHSELNLSSLELGDSALYFCASSPGRGTSGKETQYFGPGTRLLVL.

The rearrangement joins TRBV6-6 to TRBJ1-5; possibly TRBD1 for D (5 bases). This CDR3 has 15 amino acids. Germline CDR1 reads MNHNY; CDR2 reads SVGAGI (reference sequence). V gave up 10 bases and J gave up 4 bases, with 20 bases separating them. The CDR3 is CATLPVWGINQPQHF. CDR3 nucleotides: TGTGCCACCCTACCCGTTTGGGGGATTAATCAGCCCCAGCATTTT.

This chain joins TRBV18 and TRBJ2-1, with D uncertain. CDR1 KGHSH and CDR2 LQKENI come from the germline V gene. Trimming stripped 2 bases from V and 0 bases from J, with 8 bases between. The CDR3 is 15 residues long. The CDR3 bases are TGTGCCAGCTCACCAGAAATAAGCTCCTACAATGAGCAGTTCTTC. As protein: CASSPEISSYNEQFF.

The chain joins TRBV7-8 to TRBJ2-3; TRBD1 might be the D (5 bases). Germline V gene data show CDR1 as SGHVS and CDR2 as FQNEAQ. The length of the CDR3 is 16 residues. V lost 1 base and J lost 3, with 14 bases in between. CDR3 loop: CASSLVIYRRTDTQYF. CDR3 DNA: TGTGCCAGCAGCTTAGTTATTTACAGGAGAACAGATACGCAGTATTTT.

CDR3 loop: CASSLSIGSYGYTF. The CDR3 DNA sequence: TGTGCCAGCAGTTTATCGATAGGGAGCTATGGCTACACCTTC. The chain is built from TRBV27 and TRBJ1-2; D unresolved. CDR3 length: 14 amino acids. Looked up from germline, CDR1 is MNHEY and CDR2 is SMNVEV (reference sequence). The germline V and J ends were trimmed by 0 bases and 4 bases, with 9 bases remaining between them.

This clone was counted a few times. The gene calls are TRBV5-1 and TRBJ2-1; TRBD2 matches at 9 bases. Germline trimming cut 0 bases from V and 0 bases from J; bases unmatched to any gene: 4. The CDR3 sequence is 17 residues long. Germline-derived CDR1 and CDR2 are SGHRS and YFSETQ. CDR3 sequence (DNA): TGCGCCAGCAGCTTGGTTCCTAGCGGGAACTCCTACAATGAGCAGTTCTTC. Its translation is CASSLVPSGNSYNEQFF. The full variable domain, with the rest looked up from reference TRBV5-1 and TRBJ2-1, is KAGVTQTPRYLIKTRGQQVTLSCSPISGHRSVSWYQQTPGQGLQFLFEYFSETQRNKGNFPGRFSGRQFSNSRSEMNVSTLELGDSALYLCASSLVPSGNSYNEQFFGPGTRLTVL.

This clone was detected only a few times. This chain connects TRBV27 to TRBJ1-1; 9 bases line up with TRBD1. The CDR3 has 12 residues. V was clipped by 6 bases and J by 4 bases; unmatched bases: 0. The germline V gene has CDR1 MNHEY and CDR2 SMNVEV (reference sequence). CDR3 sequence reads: CASRTGGTEAFF. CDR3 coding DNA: TGTGCCAGCAGGACAGGGGGCACTGAAGCTTTCTTT.

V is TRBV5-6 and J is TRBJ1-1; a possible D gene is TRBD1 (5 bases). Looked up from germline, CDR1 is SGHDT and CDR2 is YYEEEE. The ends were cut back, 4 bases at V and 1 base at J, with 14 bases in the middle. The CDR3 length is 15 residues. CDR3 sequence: CASSHPDSRNTEAFF. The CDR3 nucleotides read TGTGCCAGCAGCCACCCAGACAGTCGGAACACTGAAGCTTTCTTT.

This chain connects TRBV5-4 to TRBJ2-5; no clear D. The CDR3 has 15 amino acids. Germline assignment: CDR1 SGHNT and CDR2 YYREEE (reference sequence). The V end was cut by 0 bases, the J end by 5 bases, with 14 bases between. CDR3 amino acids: CASSLEVVSPETQYF. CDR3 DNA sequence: TGTGCCAGCAGCTTGGAAGTTGTCAGCCCGGAGACCCAGTACTTC.

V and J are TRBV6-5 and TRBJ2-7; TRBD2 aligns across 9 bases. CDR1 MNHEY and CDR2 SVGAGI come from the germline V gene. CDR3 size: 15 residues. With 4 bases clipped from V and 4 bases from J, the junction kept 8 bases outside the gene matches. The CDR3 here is CASSLGLAGPYEQYF. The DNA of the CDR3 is TGTGCCAGCAGTTTGGGCCTAGCGGGACCTTACGAGCAGTACTTC.

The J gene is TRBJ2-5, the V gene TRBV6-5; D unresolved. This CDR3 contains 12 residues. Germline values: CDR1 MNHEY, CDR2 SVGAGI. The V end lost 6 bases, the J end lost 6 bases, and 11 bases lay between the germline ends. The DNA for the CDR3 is TGTGCCAGCAGCTCAATCTACAAGACCCAGTACTTC. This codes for CASSSIYKTQYF.

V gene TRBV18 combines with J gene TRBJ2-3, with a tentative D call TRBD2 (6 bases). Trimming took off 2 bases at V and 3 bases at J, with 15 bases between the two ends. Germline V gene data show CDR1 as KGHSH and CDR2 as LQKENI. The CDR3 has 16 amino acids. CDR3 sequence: CASSPMGAGSTDTQYF. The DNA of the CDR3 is TGTGCCAGCTCACCAATGGGCGCGGGAAGTACAGATACGCAGTATTTT.

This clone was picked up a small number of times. In DNA form, the CDR3 reads TGTGCCTGGAGTGGCCTCCGACCCACTGAAGCTTTCTTT. Its protein product is CAWSGLRPTEAFF. The V and J genes are TRBV30 and TRBJ1-1; D not resolved. The CDR3 is 13 residues long. The ends were cut back, 1 base at V and 4 bases at J, with 10 bases in the middle. The germline CDR1 and CDR2 sequences are GTSNPN and SVGIG (reference sequence).

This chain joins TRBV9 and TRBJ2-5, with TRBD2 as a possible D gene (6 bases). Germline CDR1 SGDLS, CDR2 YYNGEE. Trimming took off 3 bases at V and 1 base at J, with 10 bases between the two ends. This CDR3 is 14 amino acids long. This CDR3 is CASSAGRGQETQYF. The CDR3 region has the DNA TGTGCCAGCAGCGCGGGGCGGGGCCAAGAGACCCAGTACTTC.

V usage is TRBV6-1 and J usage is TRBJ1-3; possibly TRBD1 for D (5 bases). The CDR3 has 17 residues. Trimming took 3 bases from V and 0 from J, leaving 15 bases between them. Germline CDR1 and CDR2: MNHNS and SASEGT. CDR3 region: CASSEQGTASSGNTIYF. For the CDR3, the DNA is TGTGCCAGCAGTGAGCAAGGGACGGCCAGCTCTGGAAACACCATATATTTT.

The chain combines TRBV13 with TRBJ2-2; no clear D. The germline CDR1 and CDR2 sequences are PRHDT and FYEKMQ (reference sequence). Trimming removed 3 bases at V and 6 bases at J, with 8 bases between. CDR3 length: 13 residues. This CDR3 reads CASSLRGAGELFF. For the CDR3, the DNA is TGTGCCAGCAGCTTGAGAGGAGCCGGGGAGCTGTTTTTT. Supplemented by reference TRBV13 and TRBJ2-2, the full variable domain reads AAGVIQSPRHLIKEKRETATLKCYPIPRHDTVYWYQQGPGQDPQFLISFYEKMQSDKGSIPDRFSAQQFSDYHSELNMSSLELGDSALYFCASSLRGAGELFFGEGSRLTVL.

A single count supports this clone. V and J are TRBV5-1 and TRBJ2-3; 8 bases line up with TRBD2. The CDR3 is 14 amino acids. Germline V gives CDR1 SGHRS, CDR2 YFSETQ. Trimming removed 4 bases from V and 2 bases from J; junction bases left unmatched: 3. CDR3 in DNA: TGCGCCAGCAGCCATAGCGGGACCACAGATACGCAGTATTTT. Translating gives CASSHSGTTDTQYF.